The 24 T cell receptor beta chains reported below all come from one sample, sequenced in a study of cytomegalovirus exposure and HLA in healthy donors. A multiplex PCR was run with 60 Vbeta primers and 13 Jbeta primers. Profiled with immunoSEQ multiplex PCR; TCRdb holds only in-frame clones, not every one. The repertoire includes approximately 200,000 clones, more than 65% of them detected once, and more than 1.5% sits in the top ten. The sequencing sample was made of PBMCs. These receptors came from a girl between 5 and 17 years old in good health and CMV-seropositive.

This chain connects TRBV6-4 to TRBJ2-1; 11 bases map to TRBD2. V shed 6 bases and J 6 bases; nucleotides not matched to a gene: 7. The germline gives CDR1 MRHNA, CDR2 SNTAGT. The CDR3 consists of 15 residues. In nucleotides, the CDR3 is TGTGCCAGCAGCTTGACTAGCGGGGAGTCCAATGAGCAGTTCTTC. Its translation is CASSLTSGESNEQFF.

The chain joins TRBV4-3 to TRBJ2-5, with 8 bases matching TRBD2. There are 15 residues in the CDR3. V shed 0 bases and J 6 bases; nucleotides not matched to a gene: 6. Germline V CDR1 and CDR2: LGHNA, YSLEER. CDR3 DNA: TGCGCCAGCAGCCAAGAATCGGGGGGGCCAAAGACCCAGTACTTC. Translated: CASSQESGGPKTQYF.

The chain uses TRBV9 and TRBJ1-2, with a tentative D call TRBD1 (6 bases). The CDR3 consists of 16 residues. V was pared by 3 bases and J by 3 bases, with 18 bases between. CDR1 and CDR2 (germline): SGDLS, YYNGEE. DNA for the CDR3: TGTGCCAGCAGCGCCCGTAGGTCGGGGGGCGACTATGGCTACACCTTC. Translation gives CASSARRSGGDYGYTF.

This clone has more than one count but fewer than ten. The V gene is TRBV25-1, the J gene TRBJ2-5; 8 bases agree with TRBD2. Unmatched junction bases numbered 4, after V lost 3 bases and J lost 1 base. Germline V gene lookup returns CDR1 MGHDK and CDR2 SYGVNS. The CDR3 contains 15 residues. The CDR3 loop reads CASSDLRGAQETQYF. The DNA of the CDR3 is TGTGCCAGCAGTGATTTGCGGGGGGCCCAAGAGACCCAGTACTTC.

This chain joins TRBV2 and TRBJ2-6; no firm D call. CDR3 length equals 13 residues. With 7 bases removed from V and 0 bases from J, the gap between germline ends came to 4 bases. Germline V gene lookup returns CDR1 SNHLY and CDR2 FYNNEI. This CDR3 reads CASTLSGANVLTF. CDR3 nucleotides: TGTGCCAGCACCCTCTCTGGGGCCAACGTCCTGACTTTC.

This chain uses TRBV5-6 with TRBJ2-2; 7 nucleotides line up with TRBD1. This CDR3 has 16 amino acids. Germline lookup yields CDR1 SGHDT and CDR2 YYEEEE. Trimming cost V 0 bases and J 7 bases; bases outside gene matches: 9. The CDR3: CASSLVIGGAFGELFF. Here the CDR3 DNA reads TGTGCCAGCAGCTTGGTAATAGGGGGCGCCTTCGGGGAGCTGTTTTTT.

This clone was seen a single time. The chain recombines TRBV5-1 with TRBJ2-1; D remains unclear. V lost 0 bases and J 4 bases, leaving 14 bases between the germline ends. Per the germline V gene, CDR1 is SGHRS and CDR2 is YFSETQ. There are 16 residues in the CDR3. The CDR3 sequence is CASSLDVSLPYNEQFF. In nucleotides, the CDR3 is TGCGCCAGCAGCTTGGACGTGAGTCTTCCATACAATGAGCAGTTCTTC. Full variable domain (missing parts from reference TRBV5-1 and TRBJ2-1): KAGVTQTPRYLIKTRGQQVTLSCSPISGHRSVSWYQQTPGQGLQFLFEYFSETQRNKGNFPGRFSGRQFSNSRSEMNVSTLELGDSALYLCASSLDVSLPYNEQFFGPGTRLTVL.

The chain couples TRBV27 to TRBJ2-1, with D perhaps matching TRBD2 (5 bases). The V gene's germline CDR1 is MNHEY and CDR2 SMNVEV (reference sequence). V dropped 5 bases and J dropped 6 bases, with 17 bases sitting between them. The CDR3 loop spans 15 amino acids. Here the CDR3 DNA reads TGTGCCAGCAGTCGGGCACCCCCGGCGGGCAATGAGCAGTTCTTC. It encodes CASSRAPPAGNEQFF.

The genes are TRBV5-1 and TRBJ1-1; unclear D gene. Germline loops: CDR1 SGHRS, CDR2 YFSETQ. Between the trimmed V and J ends, which lost 3 bases and 1 base, there was a span of 13 bases. CDR3 size: 15 residues. CDR3 amino acids: CASSSKAGQNTEAFF. For the CDR3, the DNA is TGCGCCAGCAGCTCTAAGGCAGGTCAGAACACTGAAGCTTTCTTT.

This rearrangement joins TRBV25-1 to TRBJ2-1; TRBD1 agrees at 9 bases. V gave up 7 bases and J gave up 9 bases; unmatched junction bases: 4. The CDR3 has 12 amino acids. CDR1 and CDR2 (germline): MGHDK, SYGVNS. CDR3 in DNA: TGTGCCAGCATCCGACAGGGGGGTGAGCAGTTCTTC. Translated, it gives CASIRQGGEQFF. Filled out from reference TRBV25-1 and TRBJ2-1, the complete variable domain reads EADIYQTPRYLVIGTGKKITLECSQTMGHDKMYWYQQDPGMELHLIHYSYGVNSTEKGDLSSESTVSRIRTEHFPLTLESARPSHTSQYLCASIRQGGEQFFGPGTRLTVL.

This sequence joins TRBV5-8 and TRBJ2-2; possible D gene TRBD1, 5 bases. The length of the CDR3 is 16 residues. V was clipped by 1 base and J by 2 bases, with 12 bases between them. Germline CDR1 reads SGHTS; CDR2 reads YDEGEE. The CDR3 loop is CASSLLRQPNTGELFF. The CDR3 nucleotides read TGTGCCAGCAGCTTGCTCCGACAGCCTAACACCGGGGAGCTGTTTTTT.

On this clone itself: This same CDR3 is encoded by further DNA sequences in the sample. The gene calls are TRBV29-1 and TRBJ1-1; D is unclear. V was clipped by 1 base and J by 1 base, with 7 bases between them. In germline, CDR1 is SQVTM, CDR2 ANQGSEA. This CDR3 has 13 amino acids. The CDR3 loop is CSVEGAGNTEAFF. The CDR3 nucleotides are TGCAGCGTTGAAGGCGCAGGGAACACTGAAGCTTTCTTT.

The chain has TRBV4-2 and TRBJ2-7; D gene ambiguous. Trimming took 0 bases from V and 3 from J, leaving 18 bases between them. Germline values: CDR1 LGHNA, CDR2 YNFKEQ. The CDR3 runs to 17 residues. The CDR3 nucleotides are TGTGCCAGCAGCCAAGATCGGTGGAGCACCCCCTACTACGAGCAGTACTTC. Translating gives CASSQDRWSTPYYEQYF.

The chain carries TRBV27 and TRBJ1-4, with D unresolved. V dropped 11 bases and J dropped 3 bases, with 13 bases sitting between them. This CDR3 has 13 residues. The V gene's germline CDR1 is MNHEY and CDR2 SMNVEV (reference sequence). For the CDR3, the DNA is TGTGCCTTATGGCTGGCCTCTAATGAAAAACTGTTTTTT. Protein sequence: CALWLASNEKLFF.

The CDR3 reads CASRGASAGGLYNEQFF. Here the CDR3 DNA reads TGTGCCAGCAGGGGGGCTTCGGCGGGGGGGTTATACAATGAGCAGTTCTTC. The V call is TRBV2, the J call TRBJ2-1; the match to TRBD2 covers 9 bases. Germline CDR1 SNHLY, CDR2 FYNNEI. This CDR3 region has 17 residues. The ends lost 6 bases at V and 4 bases at J; junction bases unmatched: 13.

This clone was seen more than once but under ten times. The chain is built from TRBV5-4 and TRBJ2-7; 12 bases agree with TRBD2. This CDR3 region has 15 residues. The germline V gene encodes CDR1 SGHNT and CDR2 YYREEE (reference sequence). V trimming: 0 bases; J trimming: 9 bases; junction bases outside the gene matches: 7. Written as DNA, the CDR3 is TGTGCCAGCAGCTTGGGAGCTAGCGGGGGGGCGTTGCAGTACTTC. Translating gives CASSLGASGGALQYF. Combining the CDR3 with reference TRBV5-4 and TRBJ2-7 gives the whole variable domain ETGVTQSPTHLIKTRGQQVTLRCSSQSGHNTVSWYQQALGQGPQFIFQYYREEENGRGNFPPRFSGLQFPNYSSELNVNALELDDSALYLCASSLGASGGALQYFGPGTRLTVT.

The chain carries TRBV6-5 and TRBJ1-2; TRBD1 matches 7 bases. CDR1 and CDR2 (germline): MNHEY, SVGAGI. This CDR3 spans 15 amino acids. The ends lost 6 bases at V and 5 bases at J; junction bases unmatched: 12. The CDR3: CASSPGQAGLYGYTF. The CDR3 DNA reads TGTGCCAGCAGCCCCGGACAGGCGGGGTTATATGGCTACACCTTC.

The chain carries TRBV7-2 and TRBJ1-1; D is perhaps TRBD1 (5 bases). Germline CDR1 SGHTA, CDR2 FQGNSA. This CDR3 has 14 residues. V was clipped by 2 bases and J by 7 bases, with 14 bases between them. The CDR3 sequence is CASSLWGGGDEAFF. Here the CDR3 DNA reads TGTGCCAGCAGCTTATGGGGCGGGGGGGATGAAGCTTTCTTT. The full variable domain, with the rest looked up from reference TRBV7-2 and TRBJ1-1, is GAGVSQSPSNKVTEKGKDVELRCDPISGHTALYWYRQSLGQGLEFLIYFQGNSAPDKSGLPSDRFSAERTGGSVSTLTIQRTQQEDSAVYLCASSLWGGGDEAFFGQGTRLTVV.

The V and J genes are TRBV7-2 and TRBJ2-1; 14 bases match TRBD2. CDR1 SGHTA and CDR2 FQGNSA come from the germline V gene. The CDR3 has 18 amino acids. Unmatched junction bases numbered 9, after V lost 4 bases and J lost 4 bases. CDR3 DNA sequence: TGTGCCAGCAGCTCCGGGACTAGCGGGGGATATCGATACAATGAGCAGTTCTTC. This gives the protein CASSSGTSGGYRYNEQFF.

The CDR3 nucleotides read TGCGCCAGCAGCTCCCAGAAGACTAGCGGGGCGCCACTTCGCAATGAGCAGTTCTTC. Protein: CASSSQKTSGAPLRNEQFF. This chain uses TRBV5-1 with TRBJ2-1, with TRBD2 matching over 11 bases. V lost 3 bases, J lost 6 bases, and 17 bases stayed unmatched. There are 19 residues in the CDR3. CDR1 and CDR2 (germline): SGHRS, YFSETQ.

The chain uses TRBV4-1 and TRBJ2-1; 8 bases map to TRBD1. The CDR3 has 15 residues. V trimming: 6 bases; J trimming: 6 bases; junction bases outside the gene matches: 10. Germline V gene sequence: CDR1 MGHRA, CDR2 YSYEKL. The CDR3 is CASRQSPTGGNEQFF. CDR3 sequence (DNA): TGCGCCAGCAGACAAAGCCCCACAGGGGGCAATGAGCAGTTCTTC.

This chain connects TRBV4-1 to TRBJ2-2, with a possible D match to TRBD2 (7 bases). Germline CDR1 is MGHRA and CDR2 is YSYEKL. The CDR3 has 15 residues. V was shortened by 0 bases and J by 6 bases, with 11 bases between the two germline ends. The CDR3 region has the DNA TGCGCCAGCAGCCAAGATCCGGGGGGCCCCGGGGAGCTGTTTTTT. Residues: CASSQDPGGPGELFF.

V usage is TRBV19 and J usage is TRBJ2-3; TRBD1 aligns across 9 bases. The germline CDR1 and CDR2 sequences are LNHDA and SQIVND (reference sequence). The CDR3 contains 15 residues. V lost 3 bases to trimming and J lost 2 bases; unmatched junction nucleotides: 3. As DNA, the CDR3 is TGTGCCAGTAGTATTGGACAGGGGTTCACAGATACGCAGTATTTT. Its protein is CASSIGQGFTDTQYF.

This clone came up once. The rearrangement joins TRBV5-6 to TRBJ2-2; D is undetermined. CDR1 and CDR2 (germline): SGHDT, YYEEEE. Trimming removed 7 bases at V and 0 bases at J, with 13 bases between. The CDR3 is 15 residues long. This CDR3 is CASHPTSPNTGELFF. For the CDR3, the DNA is TGTGCCAGCCACCCGACAAGCCCGAACACCGGGGAGCTGTTTTTT.